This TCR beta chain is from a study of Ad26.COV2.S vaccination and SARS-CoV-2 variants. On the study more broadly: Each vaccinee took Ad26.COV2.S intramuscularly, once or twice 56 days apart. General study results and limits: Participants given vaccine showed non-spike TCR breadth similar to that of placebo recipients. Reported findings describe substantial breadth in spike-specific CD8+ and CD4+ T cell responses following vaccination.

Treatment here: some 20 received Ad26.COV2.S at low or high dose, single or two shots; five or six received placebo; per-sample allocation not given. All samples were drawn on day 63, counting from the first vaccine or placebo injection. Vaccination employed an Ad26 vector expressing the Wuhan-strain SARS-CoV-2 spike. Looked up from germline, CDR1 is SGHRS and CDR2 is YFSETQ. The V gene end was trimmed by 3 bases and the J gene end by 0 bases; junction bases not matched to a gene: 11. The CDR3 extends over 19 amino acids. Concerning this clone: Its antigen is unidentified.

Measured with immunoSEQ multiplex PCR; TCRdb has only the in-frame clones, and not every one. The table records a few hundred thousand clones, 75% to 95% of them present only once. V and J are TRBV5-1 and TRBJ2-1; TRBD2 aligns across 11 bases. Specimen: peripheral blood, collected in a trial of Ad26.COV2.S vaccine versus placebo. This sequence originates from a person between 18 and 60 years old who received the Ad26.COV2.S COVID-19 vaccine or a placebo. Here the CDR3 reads CASSSALAGGVSSYNEQFF. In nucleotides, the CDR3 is TGCGCCAGCAGCTCCGCCTTAGCGGGAGGGGTGTCCTCCTACAATGAGCAGTTCTTC.